A selection of T cell receptor beta chains follows, all from one sample in a study of blood T cell repertoires in COVID-19. The table came from immunoSEQ multiplex PCR; TCRdb's copy has only in-frame clones and leaves some out. The sample carries approximately 200,000 clones, 70% to 90% recorded once. Sequenced sample: peripheral blood. The receptors derive from a woman in her thirties with active or convalescent COVID-19. CDR3s leave out the opening cysteine and the closing phenylalanine or tryptophan. Size is stated for part of the rows, as once, few or many counts, or as a class when the clone is expanded.

>TRBV27|-
ASSPRVSARGNYGYT
>TRBV9|few
ASSSTPNTEAF
>TRBV5-1|-
ASSPTVTGANVLT
>TRBV2|-
ALQNGWEDEQF
>TRBV28|-
ASSLRVGGGGYT
>TRBV28|-
ASSFSGDNQPQH
>TRBV7-2|once
ASSLRQGGYEQY
>TRBV15|-
ATTKHGIYEQY
>TRBV9|-
ASSVVGWGMNTEAF
>TRBV7-9|few
ASSLEPAIQEQY
>TRBV2|-
ASSLTGVVVELF
>TRBV4-1|-
ASSQDGEYNSPLH
>TRBV19|-
ASSKLRATNEKLF
>TRBV2|-
ASRPTSGGDYNEQF
>TRBV6-5|-
ASSYGRASYEQY
>TRBV6-5|-
ASTRAGGMATQY
>TRBV6-6|once
ASSYSGGSGNTIY
>TRBV6-4|-
ASSPAAGSGANVLT
>TRBV18|-
ASSPSKSIGYT
>TRBV27|-
ASSPGATNEKLF
>TRBV5-1|-
ASSLFGGEDQPQH
>TRBV4-1|few
ASSQDAAGPYGYT
>TRBV11-2|few
ASSLGQYLNTEAF
>TRBV15|-
ATSRDLDTGFSGNTIY
>TRBV18|-
ASSPRSGWNSNYGYT
>TRBV24-1|-
ATHRVAAF
>TRBV27|-
ASSLLAGAQY
>TRBV5-1|-
ASSLALSYEQY
>TRBV5-1|-
ASGQGNYGYT
>TRBV30|-
AWSREGWNNSPLH
>TRBV18|-
ASSPRSGDPYTQY
>TRBV28|-
ASSLSFLTRGTSYGYT
>TRBV18|-
ASSRTGEGYGYT
>TRBV19|-
ASSIQGARRGQETQY
>TRBV11-2|few
ASSAAGGSNQPQH
>TRBV11-3|-
ASSLEGQANSGANVLT
>TRBV6-5|-
ASSSRGAGLDIQY
>TRBV29-1|-
SVDRGMNTEAF
>TRBV2|once
ASSEVGVSNQPQH
>TRBV5-6|-
ASSLVGLAGVTDTQY
>TRBV19|-
ASSTGTANTGELF
>TRBV7-9|-
ASSLRLGSRAWDEKLF
>TRBV4-2|-
ASSLMVAGEAYEQY
>TRBV5-6|-
ASSLVTRVTGNTIY
>TRBV10-3|-
AISEWGGSPLH
>TRBV28|-
ASRGQDYYGYT
>TRBV11-3|-
ASKLSHYLQSTDTQY
>TRBV19|-
ASSPGGTEAF
>TRBV4-1|-
ASSQEVGGLNTGELF
>TRBV3-1/TRBV3-2|once
ASSHSGNEQF